This T cell receptor beta chain appears in the sequencing data of a study of blood T cell repertoires in COVID-19. Authors' methods: Amplification from reference gene primers served as the basis for estimated nucleated cell counts. Profiled with immunoSEQ multiplex PCR; TCRdb holds only in-frame clones, not every one. That table is the source of V, J and clone size, and D and trimming were worked out from the DNA. The data contain 250,000 to 350,000 clones, approximately 92% of them singletons. Trimming at V came to 1 base and at J to 9 bases, leaving 11 bases not matched to a gene. CDR3 length: 15 residues. Germline CDR1 LNHNV, CDR2 YYDKDF (reference sequence).

The specimen was PBMCs or T cells enriched from blood (not recorded which). The gene calls are TRBV15 and TRBJ1-2; TRBD1 matches at 7 bases. This TCR was sampled from a woman in her 30s who had recovered from COVID-19. The CDR3, as DNA: TGTGCCACCAGCAGAGGGTTTGACAGGGATGGTAGCTACACCTTC. The encoded protein is CATSRGFDRDGSYTF.